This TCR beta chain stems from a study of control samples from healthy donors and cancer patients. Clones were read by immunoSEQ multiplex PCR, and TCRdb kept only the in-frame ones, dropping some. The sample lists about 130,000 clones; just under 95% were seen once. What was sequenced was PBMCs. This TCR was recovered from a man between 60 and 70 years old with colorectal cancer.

Here the CDR3 DNA reads TGCGCCAGCAGTTTCGGTCGAGGGTCCGACGAGCAGTACTTC. Translated: CASSFGRGSDEQYF. The chain combines TRBV5-1 with TRBJ2-7; tentative D call: TRBD2 (5 bases). Germline values: CDR1 SGHRS, CDR2 YFSETQ. The V end lost 5 bases, the J end lost 5 bases, and 17 bases lay between the germline ends. The CDR3 loop spans 14 amino acids.